The 20 T cell receptor beta chains in this list originate from one sample, sequenced in a study of Ad26.COV2.S vaccination and SARS-CoV-2 variants. This table comes from immunoSEQ multiplex PCR, and its TCRdb copy is limited to in-frame clones, with some not included. The sample lists about 87,000 clones; under 90% were seen once. The sample was peripheral blood, taken after recovery from COVID-19. The receptor set was obtained from a human donor who had recovered from COVID-19.

The chain combines TRBV7-9 with TRBJ2-1; 9 positions agree with TRBD1. This CDR3 region has 15 residues. CDR1 SEHNR and CDR2 FQNEAQ come from the germline V gene (reference sequence). The V and J ends lost 3 bases and 4 bases, in that order; junction bases with no gene match: 4. CDR3: CASSLGQGEYNEQFF. The DNA for the CDR3 is TGTGCCAGCAGCTTGGGACAGGGCGAGTACAATGAGCAGTTCTTC.

This sequence joins TRBV5-4 and TRBJ1-6; D unclear. V lost 4 bases to trimming and J lost 0 bases, with 17 bases between them. The V gene's germline CDR1 is SGHNT and CDR2 YYREEE (reference sequence). The CDR3 has 18 amino acids. The CDR3 region is CASSRKRAVSSYNSPLHF. CDR3 DNA: TGTGCCAGCAGCCGGAAGCGGGCTGTTAGCTCCTATAATTCACCCCTCCACTTT.

The chain has TRBV9 and TRBJ2-3; D perhaps matches TRBD2 (6 bases). CDR3 length equals 17 residues. Germline lookup yields CDR1 SGDLS and CDR2 YYNGEE. V was trimmed by 0 bases and J by 1 base, leaving 15 bases between them. CDR3 in DNA: TGTGCCAGCAGCGTAGTAGCCACTAGCTTCGGCACAGATACGCAGTATTTT. Protein: CASSVVATSFGTDTQYF.

The chain carries TRBV5-6 and TRBJ2-2; no clear D gene. Trimming removed 2 bases from V and 2 bases from J, with 7 bases in between. Germline V gene data show CDR1 as SGHDT and CDR2 as YYEEEE. The CDR3 consists of 14 residues. The CDR3 coding sequence is TGTGCCAGCAGCTTTAGTATTAACACCGGGGAGCTGTTTTTT. It specifies CASSFSINTGELFF.

The CDR3 region has the DNA TGTGCCAGCAGTCTCACAGGGGGGCCCCTCCACTTT. Translating gives CASSLTGGPLHF. This rearrangement joins TRBV27 to TRBJ1-6; the match to TRBD1 covers 8 bases. The CDR3 sequence is 12 residues long. From germline, CDR1 is MNHEY and CDR2 SMNVEV (reference sequence). Losses at the gene ends were 5 bases for V and 13 bases for J; bases not matched to a gene: 4.

This chain links TRBV13 with TRBJ1-3; D call uncertain. Trimming stripped 0 bases from V and 3 bases from J, with 3 bases between. The germline gives CDR1 PRHDT, CDR2 FYEKMQ (reference sequence). The CDR3 consists of 13 residues. The CDR3 region has the DNA TGTGCCAGCAGCTTAGGATATGGAAACACCATATATTTT. This sequence encodes CASSLGYGNTIYF.

This chain connects TRBV20-1 to TRBJ1-2, with D unclear. The CDR3 consists of 12 residues. Germline values: CDR1 DFQATT, CDR2 SNEGSKA (reference sequence). V was pared by 3 bases and J by 2 bases, with 7 bases between. CDR3 amino acids: CSASGVNYGYTF. CDR3 nucleotides: TGCAGTGCTAGTGGGGTGAACTATGGCTACACCTTC.

The rearrangement uses TRBV5-4 and TRBJ1-1; D perhaps matches TRBD1 (5 bases). The CDR3 has 13 amino acids. The germline gives CDR1 SGHNT, CDR2 YYREEE (reference sequence). The V end was cut by 4 bases, the J end by 2 bases, with 9 bases between. The CDR3 loop reads CASSRDSNTEAFF. The CDR3 DNA sequence: TGTGCCAGCAGCCGCGACAGTAACACTGAAGCTTTCTTT.

The sample holds a few counts of this clone. The rearrangement joins TRBV24-1 to TRBJ2-3; tentative D call: TRBD1 (5 bases). Germline-derived CDR1 and CDR2 are KGHDR and SFDVKD. This CDR3 has 17 residues. Trimming shortened V by 5 bases and J by 2 bases, and 19 bases separated the two germline ends. CDR3 region: CATSGPAPDTLTDTQYF. In DNA, the CDR3 is TGTGCCACCAGTGGTCCCGCCCCGGACACCCTCACAGATACGCAGTATTTT.

The chain couples TRBV7-8 to TRBJ1-5, with D possibly being TRBD1 (5 bases). This CDR3 is built from 16 residues. Trimming took 1 base from V and 3 from J, leaving 13 bases between them. Germline V lookup: CDR1 SGHVS, CDR2 FQNEAQ. CDR3 protein: CASSLVAGAPNQPQHF. The CDR3 nucleotides are TGTGCCAGCAGCTTAGTAGCCGGGGCCCCCAATCAGCCCCAGCATTTT.

This clone was detected once. V usage is TRBV9 and J usage is TRBJ1-6; the D gene is possibly TRBD1 (5 bases). This CDR3 spans 15 amino acids. V lost 3 bases, J lost 7 bases, and 14 bases lay in between. The V gene's germline CDR1 is SGDLS and CDR2 YYNGEE. CDR3 amino acids: CASSGGAGTNSPLHF. CDR3 sequence (DNA): TGTGCCAGCAGCGGTGGGGCGGGAACCAATTCACCCCTCCACTTT.

This chain's CDR3 is CASSPGLSYNEQFF. DNA for the CDR3: TGTGCCAGCAGCCCGGGCCTATCCTACAATGAGCAGTTCTTC. The chain combines TRBV4-2 with TRBJ2-1; no definite D call. Trimming cost V 4 bases and J 1 base, with 8 bases left between them. Per germline, CDR1 LGHNA and CDR2 YNFKEQ. CDR3 size: 14 residues.

The chain recombines TRBV4-3 with TRBJ2-2; 12 bases match TRBD2. Germline CDR1 LGHNA, CDR2 YSLEER. With V trimmed by 2 bases and J by 7 bases, 8 bases remained unmatched. CDR3 length: 17 amino acids. Here the CDR3 DNA reads TGCGCCAGCAGCCAAAGGACTAGCGGGATGGGATACGGGGAGCTGTTTTTT. The encoded protein is CASSQRTSGMGYGELFF.

J is TRBJ1-2 and V is TRBV4-1; the D gene is possibly TRBD1 (5 bases). CDR1 is MGHRA and CDR2 is YSYEKL in the germline V gene. Trimming removed 3 bases from V and 3 bases from J, with 14 bases in between. The CDR3 sequence is 15 residues long. The CDR3 region is CASSHQIDSYYGYTF. Written as DNA, the CDR3 is TGCGCCAGCAGCCACCAAATCGACAGTTACTATGGCTACACCTTC.

The chain links TRBV7-9 to TRBJ2-7, with TRBD2 identical over 8 bases. CDR1 and CDR2 from the germline V gene are SEHNR and FQNEAQ (reference sequence). CDR3 size: 15 residues. V lost 2 bases, J lost 2 bases, and 5 bases stayed unmatched. The CDR3 nucleotides are TGTGCCAGCAGCTTAACTAGCGGAGCCGCCTACGAGCAGTACTTC. Its protein product is CASSLTSGAAYEQYF.

The chain carries TRBV7-9 and TRBJ2-3; no clear D gene. The CDR3 runs 12 residues. Germline loops: CDR1 SEHNR, CDR2 FQNEAQ (reference sequence). The V end was cut by 1 base, the J end by 10 bases, with 9 bases between. CDR3 loop: CASSLENGSQYF. The CDR3 coding sequence is TGTGCCAGCAGCTTAGAGAATGGGTCGCAGTATTTT.

The chain carries TRBV4-1 and TRBJ2-1; no firm D call. Germline V gene lookup returns CDR1 MGHRA and CDR2 YSYEKL. The CDR3 loop spans 15 amino acids. Trimming stripped 4 bases from V and 2 bases from J, with 12 bases between. CDR3 DNA sequence: TGCGCCAGCAGCCGACAAGATACAGCCTACAATGAGCAGTTCTTC. Amino acid sequence: CASSRQDTAYNEQFF.

The chain recombines TRBV19 with TRBJ2-5; TRBD1 matches at 7 bases. V lost 6 bases to trimming and J lost 2 bases; unmatched junction nucleotides: 6. In germline, CDR1 is LNHDA, CDR2 SQIVND (reference sequence). The CDR3 is made up of 14 amino acids. DNA for the CDR3: TGTGCCAGTAGCCGGGACAGCAGACAAGAGACCCAGTACTTC. It is translated as CASSRDSRQETQYF. The entire variable domain, with the rest obtained from reference TRBV19 and TRBJ2-5, is as follows: DGGITQSPKYLFRKEGQNVTLSCEQNLNHDAMYWYRQDPGQGLRLIYYSQIVNDFQKGDIAEGYSVSREKKESFPLTVTSAQKNPTAFYLCASSRDSRQETQYFGPGTRLLVL.

J is TRBJ1-5 and V is TRBV28; a weak D match, TRBD1 (6 bases). Germline V gene sequence: CDR1 MDHEN, CDR2 SYDVKM. There are 12 residues in the CDR3. Trimming left V 6 bases short and J 9 bases short, with 12 bases between. CDR3 coding DNA: TGTGCCAGCAGCCCTCCCAGGGGGCCCCAGCATTTT. Protein product: CASSPPRGPQHF.

This sequence joins TRBV6-6 and TRBJ1-5, with 11 bases aligning to TRBD1. Germline CDR1 is MNHNY and CDR2 is SVGAGI (reference sequence). Trimming removed 5 bases from V and 2 bases from J; junction bases left unmatched: 11. This CDR3 has 18 residues. The CDR3 region is CASSPFGQGAVGNQPQHF. The CDR3 DNA reads TGTGCCAGCAGTCCCTTCGGACAGGGGGCTGTGGGCAATCAGCCCCAGCATTTT.